Below are 20 T cell receptor beta chains sequenced from a single sample in a study of blood T cell repertoires in COVID-19. Assay: immunoSEQ multiplex PCR; the TCRdb copy retains only in-frame clones and omits some. This sample has roughly 140,000 clones, with 65% to 85% found just once. Sequences were obtained from peripheral blood. Every receptor here comes from a woman older than 75 with acute or convalescent COVID-19.

In this sample, this clone turned up a few times. The V gene is TRBV18, the J gene TRBJ1-2, with D unclear. The CDR3 spans 14 residues. V was pared by 2 bases and J by 4 bases, with 11 bases between. The germline V gene has CDR1 KGHSH and CDR2 LQKENI. The CDR3, as DNA: TGTGCCAGCTCACCAGGACGGGATTCCTATGGCTACACCTTC. This encodes CASSPGRDSYGYTF.

This clone was recorded a few times. The chain is built from TRBV9 and TRBJ1-2; 7 bases map to TRBD1. Germline assignment: CDR1 SGDLS and CDR2 YYNGEE. The CDR3 contains 15 residues. V was pared by 3 bases and J by 8 bases, with 13 bases of the junction left unmatched. In DNA, the CDR3 is TGTGCCAGCAGCGACTATAGGACAGGCGGCGAAGGCTACACCTTC. Its protein is CASSDYRTGGEGYTF. Filled out from reference TRBV9 and TRBJ1-2, the complete variable domain reads DSGVTQTPKHLITATGQRVTLRCSPRSGDLSVYWYQQSLDQGLQFLIQYYNGEERAKGNILERFSAQQFPDLHSELNLSSLELGDSALYFCASSDYRTGGEGYTFGSGTRLTVV.

The chain carries TRBV7-8 and TRBJ1-1; maybe TRBD1 (5 bases). This CDR3 has 15 residues. Trimming took off 5 bases at V and 4 bases at J, with 17 bases between the two ends. Germline V gene data show CDR1 as SGHVS and CDR2 as FQNEAQ. CDR3 bases: TGTGCCAGCAGCCCCCGGGGGGGGTCGGTCACTGAAGCTTTCTTT. This gives the protein CASSPRGGSVTEAFF.

This chain uses TRBV19 with TRBJ2-1; 12 bases are a match to TRBD1. J gave up 8 bases and V 8 bases, and 1 base lay outside the gene matches. This CDR3 is 12 amino acids long. Germline V CDR1 and CDR2: LNHDA, SQIVND (reference sequence). CDR3 bases: TGTGCCAGTGGGACAGGGGGCGATGAGCAGTTCTTC. It is translated as CASGTGGDEQFF.

The J gene is TRBJ1-1, the V gene TRBV19; D may be TRBD1 (5 bases). CDR3 length: 14 residues. Deletions cut 9 bases from V and 1 base from J, with 15 bases between. The germline V gene has CDR1 LNHDA and CDR2 SQIVND (reference sequence). The CDR3 sequence is CASTHLGGNTEAFF. For the CDR3, the DNA is TGTGCCAGCACCCACCTCGGGGGGAACACTGAAGCTTTCTTT.

This sequence joins TRBV19 and TRBJ1-2, with 9 bases identical to TRBD1. The germline CDR1 and CDR2 sequences are LNHDA and SQIVND (reference sequence). V shed 4 bases, J shed 2 bases, and the junction held 8 bases outside the gene matches. There are 16 residues in the CDR3. Here the CDR3 DNA reads TGTGCCAGTAGTACCCACCCGGGACAGGGAAACTATGGCTACACCTTC. It is translated as CASSTHPGQGNYGYTF.

The genes are TRBV27 and TRBJ1-1; D gene unclear. There are 16 residues in the CDR3. CDR1 is MNHEY, CDR2 SMNVEV, per germline (reference sequence). Trimming left V 7 bases short and J 0 bases short, with 18 bases between. CDR3 sequence reads: CASINMGAGVNTEAFF. Here the CDR3 DNA reads TGTGCCAGCATTAATATGGGAGCAGGAGTGAACACTGAAGCTTTCTTT.

This rearrangement joins TRBV14 to TRBJ1-4, with D perhaps TRBD1 (5 bases). Trimming stripped 4 bases from V and 5 bases from J, with 8 bases between. There are 13 residues in the CDR3. Germline V gene data show CDR1 as SGHDN and CDR2 as FVKESK. The CDR3 DNA follows: TGTGCCAGCAGCCGGGGCCTCAATGAAAAACTGTTTTTT. Its protein product is CASSRGLNEKLFF.

This clone was seen a single time. The chain joins TRBV29-1 to TRBJ2-6, with a possible D match to TRBD1 (6 bases). This CDR3 contains 13 residues. Germline CDR1 is SQVTM and CDR2 is ANQGSEA. The V end lost 7 bases, the J end lost 4 bases, and 11 bases lay between the germline ends. The CDR3 reads CSARGSGANVLTF. CDR3 in DNA: TGCAGCGCCAGGGGTTCAGGGGCCAACGTCCTGACTTTC.

In this sample, this clone turned up a few times. The V gene is TRBV19, the J gene TRBJ1-1; D not resolved. The germline V gene has CDR1 LNHDA and CDR2 SQIVND (reference sequence). Trimming stripped 5 bases from V and 2 bases from J, with 12 bases between. This CDR3 contains 14 residues. The CDR3 nucleotides read TGTGCCAGTAGTGTGACACGGCCAAACACTGAAGCTTTCTTT. Residues: CASSVTRPNTEAFF.

The rearrangement links TRBV10-3 to TRBJ2-7; perhaps TRBD1 as D (6 bases). This CDR3 contains 15 residues. V was cut by 1 base and J by 3 bases, with 13 bases left in between. Germline-derived CDR1 and CDR2 are ENHRY and SYGVKD. CDR3: CAISEFRTALYEQYF. The CDR3 DNA follows: TGTGCCATCAGTGAGTTCCGGACAGCGCTCTACGAGCAGTACTTC.

This chain joins TRBV5-1 and TRBJ1-4; 8 nucleotides agree with TRBD1. This CDR3 contains 14 residues. Unmatched junction bases numbered 4, after V lost 4 bases and J lost 5 bases. Germline V gives CDR1 SGHRS, CDR2 YFSETQ. The CDR3 spells CASSTGQENEKLFF. The CDR3 bases are TGCGCCAGCAGCACGGGACAGGAAAATGAAAAACTGTTTTTT.

This chain joins TRBV19 and TRBJ1-1; maybe TRBD1 (6 bases). V was shortened by 0 bases and J by 3 bases, with 14 bases between the two germline ends. CDR3 length: 16 residues. The V gene's germline CDR1 is LNHDA and CDR2 SQIVND (reference sequence). CDR3 residues: CASSIETDRLDTEAFF. In DNA form, the CDR3 reads TGTGCCAGTAGTATAGAGACAGACAGGCTGGACACTGAAGCTTTCTTT.

The rearrangement joins TRBV27 to TRBJ1-4; no firm D call. Germline CDR1 reads MNHEY; CDR2 reads SMNVEV (reference sequence). CDR3 size: 16 residues. Trimming took off 6 bases at V and 0 bases at J, with 14 bases between the two ends. The CDR3 DNA sequence: TGTGCCAGCAGCCCGCACAGCAGTGCAACTAATGAAAAACTGTTTTTT. Protein: CASSPHSSATNEKLFF.

The CDR3 sequence is CASRLTGADNQPQHF. The CDR3 coding sequence is TGTGCCAGCAGACTTACAGGGGCGGACAATCAGCCCCAGCATTTT. The chain joins TRBV6-5 to TRBJ1-5; 7 bases are a match to TRBD1. In germline, CDR1 is MNHEY, CDR2 SVGAGI. The CDR3 loop spans 15 amino acids. Trimming took 6 bases from V and 3 from J; bases not matched to a gene: 8.

This clone was seen a handful of times. The chain combines TRBV7-9 with TRBJ2-3; 9 bases fit TRBD2. The CDR3 length is 17 residues. The ends lost 5 bases at V and 0 bases at J; junction bases unmatched: 9. In germline, CDR1 is SEHNR, CDR2 FQNEAQ (reference sequence). In DNA form, the CDR3 reads TGTGCCAGCAGCCTGCCTCGACTAGCGGCAAGCACAGATACGCAGTATTTT. Protein: CASSLPRLAASTDTQYF.

CDR3 DNA: TGTGCCACATCCGTCGACGGAGCGAACACCGGGGAGCTGTTTTTT. Protein product: CATSVDGANTGELFF. J is TRBJ2-2 and V is TRBV11-3; D gene unclear. This CDR3 comprises 15 residues. The V and J ends lost 10 bases and 0 bases respectively, with 15 bases between them. Germline-derived CDR1 and CDR2 are SGHNT and YENEEA.

The chain couples TRBV11-2 to TRBJ1-1; 10 bases are a match to TRBD1. Germline V lookup: CDR1 SGHAT, CDR2 FQNNGV. Losses at the gene ends were 1 base for V and 2 bases for J; bases not matched to a gene: 7. The CDR3 has 17 amino acids. The CDR3 is CASSLGPGQGINTEAFF. CDR3 sequence (DNA): TGTGCCAGCAGCTTAGGGCCGGGACAGGGGATCAACACTGAAGCTTTCTTT.

The chain recombines TRBV9 with TRBJ1-2; 7 bases match TRBD1. Germline CDR1 SGDLS, CDR2 YYNGEE. The trim removed 2 bases at V and 4 bases at J, leaving 8 bases unmatched. CDR3 size: 15 residues. CDR3 nucleotides: TGTGCCAGCAGCGTCAATACAGGGGTAGGCTATGGCTACACCTTC. It encodes CASSVNTGVGYGYTF.

This chain joins TRBV19 and TRBJ2-5; 8 bases line up with TRBD2. The ends lost 4 bases at V and 5 bases at J; junction bases unmatched: 12. Germline V CDR1 and CDR2: LNHDA, SQIVND (reference sequence). The CDR3 consists of 16 residues. The CDR3: CASSSLGRGAEETQYF. The CDR3 region has the DNA TGTGCCAGTAGTAGTCTTGGGCGGGGGGCCGAGGAGACCCAGTACTTC. Based on the CDR3 plus reference TRBV19 and TRBJ2-5, the full variable domain is DGGITQSPKYLFRKEGQNVTLSCEQNLNHDAMYWYRQDPGQGLRLIYYSQIVNDFQKGDIAEGYSVSREKKESFPLTVTSAQKNPTAFYLCASSSLGRGAEETQYFGPGTRLLVL.